This passage covers 13 T cell receptor beta chains from one sample sequenced in a study of T cells after yellow fever vaccination. TCRdb re-called the 5' RACE reads with MiXCR, one entry per CDR3 protein. The sample records around 600,000 distinct CDR3 sequences, roughly an eighth being singletons. Sample: PBMCs, taken on the day of the yellow fever booster vaccination. The source of these receptors is a man under 40 who received the YFV17D yellow fever vaccine.

This clonotype was seen only a few times. V is TRBV7-9 and J is TRBJ2-1; 11 bases match TRBD1. Germline V CDR1 and CDR2: SEHNR, FQNEAQ (reference sequence). V was pared by 0 bases and J by 10 bases, with 11 bases of the junction left unmatched. The CDR3 consists of 17 residues. CDR3 in amino acids: CASSLARGDRGREEQFF. Written as DNA, the CDR3 is TGTGCCAGCAGCTTAGCCAGGGGGGACAGGGGGAGAGAGGAGCAGTTCTTC.

The chain employs TRBV7-2 and TRBJ2-5; D possibly corresponds to TRBD2 (7 bases). V lost 4 bases and J lost 7, with 19 bases in between. This CDR3 has 15 residues. Looked up from germline, CDR1 is SGHTA and CDR2 is FQGNSA. CDR3 loop: CASSSGGAGVGTQYF. CDR3 nucleotides: TGTGCCAGCAGCTCGGGGGGCGCAGGGGTGGGGACCCAGTACTTC.

The V gene is TRBV7-2, the J gene TRBJ1-3, with 7 bases identical to TRBD1. The V segment lost 4 bases and the J segment 4 bases; nucleotides outside the gene matches: 7. CDR1 and CDR2 from the germline V gene are SGHTA and FQGNSA. The CDR3 loop spans 15 amino acids. CDR3 in DNA: TGTGCCAGCAGCTCGGAGGGGGCGACGGGAAACACCATATATTTT. Protein product: CASSSEGATGNTIYF.

The chain is built from TRBV5-1 and TRBJ2-5, with TRBD2 matching over 13 bases. V was pared by 2 bases and J by 0 bases, with 7 bases of the junction left unmatched. CDR3 size: 18 residues. From germline, CDR1 is SGHRS and CDR2 YFSETQ. Here the CDR3 reads CASSFGTSGTPYQETQYF. As DNA, the CDR3 is TGCGCCAGCAGCTTCGGGACTAGCGGGACTCCGTACCAAGAGACCCAGTACTTC.

The gene calls are TRBV7-9 and TRBJ2-3; TRBD2 aligns across 10 bases. Germline-derived CDR1 and CDR2 are SEHNR and FQNEAQ (reference sequence). CDR3 length: 13 amino acids. CDR3 DNA sequence: TGTGCAGCCCATAGCGGGAGGACAGATACGCAGTATTTT. It translates to CAAHSGRTDTQYF.

The V and J genes are TRBV2 and TRBJ2-5, with D perhaps TRBD1 (6 bases). Germline V gives CDR1 SNHLY, CDR2 FYNNEI. The CDR3 totals 15 residues. V was clipped by 4 bases and J by 6 bases, with 18 bases between them. CDR3 nucleotides: TGTGCCAGCAGTGGACCCCGGGACATTAAGAAGACCCAGTACTTC. As protein: CASSGPRDIKKTQYF.

The CDR3: CASSYSQGNTIYF. DNA for the CDR3: TGTGCCAGCAGTTACTCGCAGGGAAACACCATATATTTT. The chain links TRBV6-5 to TRBJ1-3, with D uncertain. The CDR3 contains 13 residues. V lost 0 bases to trimming and J lost 4 bases, with 4 bases between them. Germline CDR1 is MNHEY and CDR2 is SVGAGI.

This clonotype showed up just a few times. V is TRBV7-9 and J is TRBJ2-2; D remains ambiguous. This CDR3 region has 13 residues. V was trimmed by 5 bases and J by 5 bases, leaving 9 bases between them. Looked up from germline, CDR1 is SEHNR and CDR2 is FQNEAQ (reference sequence). CDR3 in DNA: TGTGCCAGCAGCCCGACGGAAACCGGGGAGCTGTTTTTT. This encodes CASSPTETGELFF.

The rearrangement links TRBV7-9 to TRBJ2-1, with 12 bases aligning to TRBD2. J was trimmed by 9 bases and V by 5 bases; bases with no gene match: 5. Germline CDR1 is SEHNR and CDR2 is FQNEAQ (reference sequence). This CDR3 region has 14 residues. CDR3 nucleotides: TGTGCCAGCAGCACGGGACTAGCGGGTACTGAGCAGTTCTTC. This sequence encodes CASSTGLAGTEQFF.

This clonotype was counted between two and nine times. The genes are TRBV12-3 or TRBV12-4 and TRBJ2-6; a possible D gene is TRBD1 (5 bases). CDR3 length equals 16 residues. V was trimmed by 7 bases and J by 4 bases, leaving 17 bases between them. The CDR3 sequence: CASTLPSGAGANVLTF. Written as DNA, the CDR3 is TGTGCCAGCACCCTCCCGTCTGGGGCCGGGGCCAACGTCCTGACTTTC.

This clonotype was counted a few times. The chain couples TRBV29-1 to TRBJ2-7, with D possibly being TRBD1 or TRBD2 (9 bases each). Trimming removed 7 bases at V and 5 bases at J, with 30 bases between. There are 17 residues in the CDR3. The V gene's germline CDR1 is SQVTM and CDR2 ANQGSEA. DNA of the CDR3: TGCAGCGCCGGTCGGACAGGGGTTAGCGGGGGTGGACACGAGCAGTACTTC. Translated: CSAGRTGVSGGGHEQYF.

In this sample, this clonotype turned up a few times. The CDR3: CSAVKGDGPYEQYF. CDR3 DNA: TGCAGTGCAGTTAAGGGGGACGGACCCTACGAGCAGTACTTC. V and J are TRBV20-1 and TRBJ2-7; tentative D call: TRBD1 (6 bases). Germline CDR1 reads DFQATT; CDR2 reads SNEGSKA (reference sequence). The V and J ends lost 6 bases and 2 bases respectively, with 17 bases between them. CDR3 size: 14 residues.

A few counts support this clonotype. The chain couples TRBV6-1 to TRBJ2-5; D is possibly TRBD1 or TRBD2 (6 bases each). The germline V and J ends were trimmed by 7 bases and 5 bases, with 14 bases remaining between them. Germline CDR1 is MNHNS and CDR2 is SASEGT. The CDR3 consists of 13 residues. The CDR3 region has the DNA TGTGCCAGCACCCGAACAGGGACTGAGACCCAGTACTTC. Protein product: CASTRTGTETQYF.